This T cell receptor (beta chain) comes out of a study of blood T cell dynamics during melanoma immunotherapy. For the study at large: Patients with metastatic melanoma got pembrolizumab or nivolumab-ipilimumab as first-line care. Broader study findings: Unlike progressors, later disease-control patients had W3 repertoires gaining clonality or diversity. Clones driving repertoire changes may be melanoma-specific or general immune activation.

Assay: immunoSEQ multiplex PCR; the TCRdb copy retains only in-frame clones and omits some. The sample consists of approximately 28,000 clones, 65% to 85% of them appearing once. The time point: week 3, after first cycle of checkpoint inhibitor. A word on this clone: Its specificity is not known.

Trimming stripped 5 bases from V and 4 bases from J, with 12 bases between. This CDR3 comprises 14 residues. Germline V gives CDR1 SEHNR, CDR2 FQNEAQ (reference sequence). This clonotype was obtained from a human donor with melanoma. The material was blood, obtained from a patient treated with checkpoint blockade. The gene calls are TRBV7-9 and TRBJ2-1; no definite D call. CDR3 sequence reads: CASSPTDGYNEQFF. The CDR3, as DNA: TGTGCCAGCAGCCCGACGGATGGGTACAATGAGCAGTTCTTC.